This section outlines one T cell receptor (beta chain) sequence together with its context. The clone's antigen remains unknown. It has no much larger one-base neighbor in the sample; base qualities were not kept. These data are taken from a study of OX40 agonist ivuxolimab in advanced cancers. At the level of the whole study: Ivuxolimab was a fully human IgG2 agonistic monoclonal antibody targeting the costimulatory receptor OX40 (CD134). Intravenous ivuxolimab was administered to patients every 2 weeks at six dose levels: 0.01, 0.1, 0.3, 1.5, 3 and 10 mg/kg. The paper describes the monotherapy dose-escalation part (N of about 52 patients) of the phase I trial of ivuxolimab. Peripheral TCRbeta sequencing was intended to test whether TCR sequence diversity was altered and clonal T-cell expansion was caused by ivuxolimab. Of the approximately 54 patients in dose escalation, around 20 had hepatocellular carcinoma, roughly 15 had melanoma, 9 had renal cell carcinoma and 9 had head and neck cancer. Prior anti-PD-1, anti-PD-L1 or anti-CTLA-4 therapy was permitted, and 30% to 45% of dose-escalation patients had received checkpoint inhibitors. In the dose-escalation cohort, 75% to 90% of patients were male, and the mean age was roughly 60 years with a range of roughly 20 to 79. Partial responses were achieved by three dose-escalation patients, of whom one had hepatocellular carcinoma and two had cutaneous melanoma. Broad study findings and their caveats: Low levels of normalized T-cell clonal expansion were also shown by some nonresponding patients. The antigen specificity of the clonally expanded peripheral T cells was not determined. At doses of 0.1 to 3.0 mg/kg, clonal expansion of both CD4+ and CD8+ blood T cells was observed from baseline to week 6. After ivuxolimab, expanded clones were on average more numerous among CD8+ T cells than among CD4+ T cells. Partial responders in the 0.1-3.0 mg/kg groups had among the lowest normalized peripheral clonal expansion, especially among CD8+ T cells.

Genomic DNA was extracted from sorted cells for sequencing of the TCRbeta CDR3 region. The immunoSEQ Assay was used to sequence the TCRbeta CDR3 regions. Held by TCRdb, this immuneACCESS table contains in-frame sequences only and omits some clones. Under half of the omission traces to an unresolved V gene where checked; the cause of the rest is unknown. Across this sample there are 60,000 to 65,000 clones, with around 93% seen only once. Of the sample, 1.5% to 2% falls within the top ten clones. Patients with a history of autoimmune disease or receiving systemic immunosuppression were excluded from the trial. In every dose cohort, peripheral blood was drawn for TCR sequencing at baseline, cycle 4 day 1, and cycle 7 day 1. The samples were drawn from a first-in-human, open-label, multicenter phase I dose-escalation trial of ivuxolimab. Adults with locally advanced or metastatic head and neck squamous cell, hepatocellular, melanoma or renal cell carcinoma were enrolled in the trial. Before TCR sequencing, CD4+ T cells and CD8+ T cells from peripheral blood were sorted into separate populations.

This clonotype was obtained from an adult with an advanced solid tumor such as melanoma, head and neck, liver or kidney cancer. This specimen consisted of CD4+ or CD8+ T cells sorted from blood, obtained in a trial of the OX40 agonist ivuxolimab.

The CDR3 here reads CASSLDGPDRGGYTF. The sequenced DNA: TGTGCCAGCAGTTTAGACGGCCCCGATCGGGGTGGCTACACCTTC. The sequence joins TRBV28 to TRBJ1-2, with the D gene uncertain. In the germline V gene, CDR1 corresponds to MDHEN and CDR2 to SYDVKM. Relative to germline, V is 2 bases shorter and J is 7 bases shorter, with 17 bases between their ends. There are 15 amino acids in the CDR3, from cysteine to phenylalanine inclusive. Solely the CDR3 DNA is kept, with 45 bases framed from the first base.